The rows below give T cell receptor beta chains drawn from one sample of a study of CD8+CD57+ T cells in acquired aplastic anemia. MiXCR, run by TCRdb on the reads, gives a single entry per CDR3 protein. The table lists fewer than 200,000 distinct CDR3 sequences, about two thirds of them singletons, with more than 35% in the top ten. The material sequenced was sorted CD4+, CD8+, or CD8+CD57+ T cells (not recorded which) from PBMCs. The source of these receptors is a human donor with aplastic anemia. Each CDR3 is given with its conserved first and last residue. A D gene is named only where the DNA matches it firmly. The listing skips clone size in some rows; elsewhere it reads once, few, many or a size class.

CDR3 DNA | CDR3 protein | D gene | V gene | clone size | J gene
TGCGCCAGCAGCAGAGGACAGGTCCAAGAGACCCAGTACTTC | CASSRGQVQETQYF | TRBD1 | TRBV5-1 | - | TRBJ2-5
TGCAGTGCTTTACACCGGGACCGGTGGGATACGCAGTATTTT | CSALHRDRWDTQYF | - | TRBV20-1 | few | TRBJ2-3
TGTGCCAGCAGTAGGGGCAGGGGTGGGAATTCACCCCTCCACTTT | CASSRGRGGNSPLHF | - | TRBV2 | many | TRBJ1-6
TGTGCCAGCAGCTTAGTGCCGGGGCAAGGAAGGAATGAGCAGTTCTTC | CASSLVPGQGRNEQFF | - | TRBV7-9 | - | TRBJ2-1
TGCAGTGCTTCCAGCGGGGCGCAAGGACAGGGCGAGCAGTACTTC | CSASSGAQGQGEQYF | - | TRBV20-1 | - | TRBJ2-7
TGTGCCAGCAGCGAGTCGGAGGGATACCAAGAGACCCAGTACTTC | CASSESEGYQETQYF | - | TRBV6-4 | - | TRBJ2-5
TGTGCCAGCAGCCTCGACGCTAGCCGAAGCTCCTACGAGCAGTACTTC | CASSLDASRSSYEQYF | - | TRBV9 | - | TRBJ2-7
TGCAGTGCTAGAGGAGGGGGCTGGGATGGCTACACCTTC | CSARGGGWDGYTF | TRBD1 | TRBV20-1 | - | TRBJ1-2
TGCACCAGACAGGCTACTAACTATGGCTACACCTTC | CTRQATNYGYTF | - | TRBV20-1 | - | TRBJ1-2
TGTGCCACCGCGGACAGGTCGAGCTCCTACGAGCAGTACTTC | CATADRSSSYEQYF | TRBD1 | TRBV25-1 | once | TRBJ2-7
TGTGGGGGCTGGGGGGGCGCGAAGACCCAGTACTTC | CGGWGGAKTQYF | - | TRBV20-1 | - | TRBJ2-5
TGCAGTGTGGCCTCCAGTGGTTCCTACGAGCAGTACTTC | CSVASSGSYEQYF | - | TRBV20-1 | - | TRBJ2-7
TGTGCCAGCAGCTTGGGCGGGGGTGAGCAGTTCTTC | CASSLGGGEQFF | TRBD2 | TRBV7-2 | few | TRBJ2-1
TGTGCCAGCAGAAAGACAGGGACTAATTCACCCCTCCACTTT | CASRKTGTNSPLHF | TRBD1 | TRBV12-3/TRBV12-4 | - | TRBJ1-6
TGCAGCGCCGCTTCTAGCGGGCGGATGCGTCGGGATGAGCAGTTCTTC | CSAASSGRMRRDEQFF | TRBD2 | TRBV20-1 | once | TRBJ2-1
TGTGCCAGCAGCTTAGACCGAAGCAATGAGCAGTTCTTC | CASSLDRSNEQFF | - | TRBV11-1 | - | TRBJ2-1
TGTGCCAGCTCACCTCTGGGAGGGCTGGCGGTCGATGAGCAGTACTTC | CASSPLGGLAVDEQYF | TRBD2 | TRBV2 | - | TRBJ2-7
TGCGGTGCTAGCGGGACTAGCGGGATATACGAGCAGTACTTC | CGASGTSGIYEQYF | TRBD2 | TRBV20-1 | - | TRBJ2-7
TGTGCCAGCAGTCCGCAAGGTGAGCAGTTCTTC | CASSPQGEQFF | - | TRBV2 | - | TRBJ2-1
TGTGCCAGCAGCCTAACTGAAGCTTTCTTT | CASSLTEAFF | - | TRBV7-9 | - | TRBJ1-1
TGTGCCAGCAGCTTAGCGGCTAGCGGGAGTACGGAGCAGTTCTTC | CASSLAASGSTEQFF | TRBD2 | TRBV7-9 | - | TRBJ2-1
TGTGCCAGCAGTTACCAGGGATACACTGAAGCTTTCTTT | CASSYQGYTEAFF | - | TRBV6-6 | once | TRBJ1-1
TGTGCCAGCAGTGAGGGACTAGCGGGAGGGTCCTACGAGCAGTACTTC | CASSEGLAGGSYEQYF | TRBD2 | TRBV2 | once | TRBJ2-7
TGTGCCAGCAGTGAAGAGGGCTACACCTTC | CASSEEGYTF | - | TRBV6-1 | - | TRBJ1-2
TGTGCCAGCACCTTAAACAGGGCAGCTTTCTTT | CASTLNRAAFF | - | TRBV14 | - | TRBJ1-1
TGTGCCAGCAGCTTAAAAGCAGACTACCCAAAGACCCAGTACTTC | CASSLKADYPKTQYF | - | TRBV7-2 | few | TRBJ2-5
TGTGCCAGCAGCTTGGCCTTGGGGGTAAGCTATGGCTACACCTTC | CASSLALGVSYGYTF | - | TRBV5-4 | - | TRBJ1-2
TGTGCCAGCAGCCAAGCTAGTTTCTACGAGCAGTACTTC | CASSQASFYEQYF | - | TRBV3-1 | - | TRBJ2-7
TGTGCCAGCAGCCAGACTAGCGGGAGGGGAGAGACCCAGTACTTC | CASSQTSGRGETQYF | TRBD2 | TRBV2 | - | TRBJ2-5
TGTGCCAGCAGCTTGACAGGGGCTACCTACGAGCAGTACTTC | CASSLTGATYEQYF | TRBD1 | TRBV11-2 | few | TRBJ2-7
TGTGCCAGCAGTTACGGGAGACCATATAGCAATCAGCCCCAGCATTTT | CASSYGRPYSNQPQHF | - | TRBV6-2/TRBV6-3 | many | TRBJ1-5
TGTGCCATCAGGTGGACGGAGTCTAATGAAAAACTGTTTTTT | CAIRWTESNEKLFF | - | TRBV10-3 | - | TRBJ1-4
TGTGCCAGCAGTGACGGGATGGGAACCTCCACAGATACGCAGTATTTT | CASSDGMGTSTDTQYF | - | TRBV25-1 | - | TRBJ2-3
TGTGCCAGCAGCGCAGGGACAGGGGGAGAGACCCAGTACTTC | CASSAGTGGETQYF | TRBD1 | TRBV9 | many | TRBJ2-5
TGTGCCAGCAGCTCCACTGCCTACGAGCAGTACTTC | CASSSTAYEQYF | - | TRBV11-2 | - | TRBJ2-7
TGCGCCAGCAGCCAGGACCCAGAGGGGGAAACCGGGGAGCTGTTTTTT | CASSQDPEGETGELFF | - | TRBV4-3 | - | TRBJ2-2
TGCAGTGCTCACAAAGAAGGGACTAGCGGGGGAACTCCCACAGATACGCAGTATTTT | CSAHKEGTSGGTPTDTQYF | TRBD2 | TRBV20-1 | many | TRBJ2-3
TGCAGTGCTAGTTTTATGGGACTTCAAGAGACCCAGTACTTC | CSASFMGLQETQYF | - | TRBV20-1 | few | TRBJ2-5
TGCGCCAGCAGCTTGTCAGGGCCAGAGACCCAGTACTTC | CASSLSGPETQYF | - | TRBV5-1 | - | TRBJ2-5
TGCAGTGCAAGAACTAGCGGGGGATTCCAAGAGACCCAGTACTTC | CSARTSGGFQETQYF | TRBD2 | TRBV20-1 | few | TRBJ2-5
TGTGCCAGCAGCAGGACTAGTCAAGAGACCCAGTACTTC | CASSRTSQETQYF | TRBD2 | TRBV7-3 | - | TRBJ2-5
TGTGCCAGCAGCCCGCCACCCCTAGGTAGCGGGGGCCCCTCTGCTCCTCGGGGCGATGAGCAGTTCTTC | CASSPPPLGSGGPSAPRGDEQFF | TRBD2 | TRBV7-3 | - | TRBJ2-1
TGTGCCACGCTACCCGGACAACTCACTGAAGCTTTCTTT | CATLPGQLTEAFF | - | TRBV10-3 | - | TRBJ1-1
TGTGCCAGCAGGGACGGAAACTATGGCTACACCTTC | CASRDGNYGYTF | - | TRBV2 | - | TRBJ1-2
TGTGCCACCAGTGCAACCGGGGCAGTAAATCAGCCCCAGCATTTT | CATSATGAVNQPQHF | - | TRBV24-1 | - | TRBJ1-5
TGTGCCAGCAGCTTGTCCAGGAACGTAATGAACACTGAAGCTTTCTTT | CASSLSRNVMNTEAFF | - | TRBV7-9 | - | TRBJ1-1
TGTGCCAGCAGTTTTTCAGGGATCGCCTACGAGCAGTACTTC | CASSFSGIAYEQYF | - | TRBV6-1 | few | TRBJ2-7
TGCGCCAGCATAAGAGGGACAGGGGAAAACACTGAAGCTTTCTTT | CASIRGTGENTEAFF | TRBD1 | TRBV5-1 | once | TRBJ1-1
TGTGCCAGCAGCTTGGGTTCGGGGCCGAACACAGATACGCAGTATTTT | CASSLGSGPNTDTQYF | - | TRBV7-9 | - | TRBJ2-3
TGTGCCACCAGTGGTCGCGCCAGCACAGATACGCAGTATTTT | CATSGRASTDTQYF | - | TRBV24-1 | - | TRBJ2-3
TGTGCCAGTAGTATAGGACAGAGCTCCTACGAGCAGTACTTC | CASSIGQSSYEQYF | - | TRBV19 | - | TRBJ2-7
TGTGCCAGCAGCCCCCAGATCGGGCAGTACTTC | CASSPQIGQYF | - | TRBV10-2 | once | TRBJ2-5
TGCGCCAGCAGGCCCGACGGGTTTAGCAATCAGCCCCAGCATTTT | CASRPDGFSNQPQHF | - | TRBV5-1 | - | TRBJ1-5
TGTGCCAGCGGAGGGCTTTTAAACTATGGCTACACCTTC | CASGGLLNYGYTF | - | TRBV7-6 | - | TRBJ1-2
TGCAGTGCTAGAGATCTCGGGCGGGGGAAGACAGATACGCAGTATTTT | CSARDLGRGKTDTQYF | TRBD2 | TRBV20-1 | once | TRBJ2-3
TGTGCCAGTAGTAACACACCTAGCCAGTCGGGGGATCGGCAGTACTTC | CASSNTPSQSGDRQYF | - | TRBV19 | - | TRBJ2-7
TGCGCCAGCAGCTTGGGGGGCGGTGGGGCCAACGTCCTGACTTTC | CASSLGGGGANVLTF | - | TRBV5-1 | - | TRBJ2-6
TGCAGTGCTACCAGACTAGCGGGAGACCGCAATGAGCAGTTCTTC | CSATRLAGDRNEQFF | TRBD2 | TRBV20-1 | few | TRBJ2-1